This TCR beta chain was sequenced during a study of control samples from healthy donors and cancer patients (dated by TCRdb to 2018 to 2021). Note on this clone: No cognate antigen has been identified for it. Base qualities are missing; no much larger clone stands one base away.

Per the germline V gene, SGDLS is the CDR1 and YYNGEE is the CDR2. Including cysteine and phenylalanine, the CDR3 has 12 amino acids. The only DNA kept is the CDR3, 36 bases in frame from the first base. A distance of 7 bases separates the germline ends of V and J, which lose 3 bases and 4 bases respectively. Libraries came from the immunoSEQ multiplex PCR assay. The immuneACCESS repertoire file appears here via TCRdb, limited to in-frame rearrangements. These files lack a portion of the clones; in checked studies, under half of the deficit traces to unresolved V genes, and the cause of the others is not known. Across this sample there are roughly 100,000 clones, with about 90% seen only once. The top ten constitute about 2.5% of the sample.

The V and J segments used are TRBV9 and TRBJ1-1, with no confidently assigned D gene. This sequence was found in a young woman in good health. The sequenced sample was blood. The DNA sequence is given as TGTGCCAGCAGCGCGAGTGGCACTGAAGCTTTCTTT. This encodes CASSASGTEAFF.